The clone carrying this T cell receptor beta chain was detected many times. TCRdb fed the 5' RACE reads into MiXCR, producing one record per CDR3 protein. The sample has about 140,000 distinct CDR3 sequences, around 4.1% seen once. The data were taken from a study of human T cells and chemical hapten exposure. The germline V gene encodes CDR1 MNHEY and CDR2 SVGAGI. This CDR3 spans 15 amino acids. Trimming removed 2 bases at V and 10 bases at J, with 15 bases between. The authors extracted total RNA from unfractionated whole blood. The chain carries TRBV6-5 and TRBJ1-6; a possible D gene is TRBD1 (5 bases). This sequence was found in a female donor in good health. CDR3 region: CASSYGTQARSPLHF. CDR3 nucleotides: TGTGCCAGCAGTTACGGGACCCAAGCTCGGTCACCCCTCCACTTT.